The 10 T cell receptor beta chains in this list originate from one sample, sequenced in a study of blood T cell repertoires in COVID-19. The table came from immunoSEQ multiplex PCR; TCRdb's copy has only in-frame clones and leaves some out. Among about 220,000 clones listed, around 83% were seen once. The sequenced material came from peripheral blood. Source of these receptors: a man between 45 and 60 years old with active or convalescent COVID-19.

V gene TRBV28 combines with J gene TRBJ2-2, with a weak D call TRBD1 (6 bases). Germline V lookup: CDR1 MDHEN, CDR2 SYDVKM. The CDR3 is 15 amino acids. V was cut by 8 bases and J by 4 bases, with 17 bases left in between. The CDR3 bases are TGTGCCAGCGGTAAAACAGGGCTGGGCACCGGGGAGCTGTTTTTT. As protein: CASGKTGLGTGELFF.

The rearrangement links TRBV6-2 or TRBV6-3 to TRBJ1-6; D possibly corresponds to TRBD1 (6 bases). V lost 4 bases and J 10 bases, leaving 17 bases between the germline ends. CDR1 MNHEY and CDR2 SVGEGT come from the germline V gene. The CDR3 is 15 residues long. The CDR3, as DNA: TGTGCCAGCAGTTGGCGTAATTGGGGGGGCTCACCCCTCCACTTT. This encodes CASSWRNWGGSPLHF.

The chain couples TRBV7-3 to TRBJ1-1; 10 bases fit TRBD1. Per the germline V gene, CDR1 is SGHTA and CDR2 is FQGTGA. The CDR3 runs to 15 residues. Unmatched junction bases numbered 6, after V lost 5 bases and J lost 3 bases. The CDR3, as DNA: TGTGCCAGCAGCCCTCGGACAGGGGGGGACACTGAAGCTTTCTTT. It specifies CASSPRTGGDTEAFF.

This sequence joins TRBV28 and TRBJ1-2; the D gene is possibly TRBD1 (6 bases). The CDR3 consists of 15 residues. The germline V and J ends were trimmed by 3 bases and 3 bases, with 14 bases remaining between them. CDR1 MDHEN and CDR2 SYDVKM come from the germline V gene. CDR3 nucleotides: TGTGCCAGCAGTTTTCCCGGCAGGGGTGACTATGGCTACACCTTC. Its protein product is CASSFPGRGDYGYTF.

The chain employs TRBV5-1 and TRBJ2-1; TRBD2 matches 10 bases. The length of the CDR3 is 15 residues. In germline, CDR1 is SGHRS, CDR2 YFSETQ. V was pared by 3 bases and J by 2 bases, with 2 bases of the junction left unmatched. CDR3 protein: CASSSLAGPYNEQFF. The CDR3 nucleotides read TGCGCCAGCAGCTCACTAGCGGGGCCCTACAATGAGCAGTTCTTC.

This clone was seen only a few times. This chain connects TRBV4-3 to TRBJ1-6; no definite D call. This CDR3 has 15 amino acids. Deletions cut 1 base from V and 10 bases from J, with 14 bases between. Germline V CDR1 and CDR2: LGHNA, YSLEER. CDR3 in amino acids: CASSQGPRRASPLHF. The DNA for the CDR3 is TGCGCCAGCAGCCAAGGACCGCGGCGCGCGTCACCCCTCCACTTT.

V usage is TRBV6-5 and J usage is TRBJ2-1; TRBD2 matches 11 bases. The CDR3 loop spans 15 amino acids. Trimming removed 6 bases from V and 6 bases from J; junction bases left unmatched: 7. CDR1 is MNHEY, CDR2 SVGAGI, per germline. DNA for the CDR3: TGTGCCAGCAGCCGTGGACTAGCGGGTTTCAATGAGCAGTTCTTC. Its protein is CASSRGLAGFNEQFF.

The chain joins TRBV5-5 to TRBJ2-2, with 9 bases that match TRBD1. Germline-derived CDR1 and CDR2 are SGHKS and YYEKEE (reference sequence). The CDR3 sequence is 17 residues long. Trimming at V came to 4 bases and at J to 2 bases, leaving 9 bases not matched to a gene. CDR3 bases: TGTGCCAGCAGCGGGGCCCCGGGACAGGGAAACACCGGGGAGCTGTTTTTT. It is translated as CASSGAPGQGNTGELFF.

CDR3 residues: CASSATTGMNTEAFF. The CDR3 region has the DNA TGTGCCAGCAGCGCCACGACAGGGATGAACACTGAAGCTTTCTTT. V gene TRBV5-4 combines with J gene TRBJ1-1; 7 nucleotides align to TRBD1. There are 15 residues in the CDR3. The V gene's germline CDR1 is SGHNT and CDR2 YYREEE (reference sequence). Trimming at V came to 4 bases and at J to 0 bases, leaving 6 bases not matched to a gene.

Remarks on this clone: In the same sample, other DNA sequences code for this CDR3. The chain couples TRBV6-5 to TRBJ1-6, with 7 positions matching TRBD1. This CDR3 spans 14 amino acids. The junction had 6 bases not matched to a gene; V was cut back by 6 bases and J by 7 bases. The germline V gene encodes CDR1 MNHEY and CDR2 SVGAGI. CDR3 protein: CASRPGTANSPLHF. CDR3 DNA sequence: TGTGCCAGCAGGCCAGGGACAGCCAATTCACCCCTCCACTTT.